These 18 T cell receptor beta chains were sequenced from one sample in a study of metastatic and nonmetastatic thyroid tumors (dated by TCRdb to 2018 to 2021). Library generation was performed with PCR. Sequencing used an Illumina HiSeq 4000. Using fastp at Q25 and MiXCR, TCRdb reprocessed the public reads and kept productive beta chains. The sample data list over 25,000 clones, and about 18% of these were observed just once. The biggest ten clones account for about 4.6% of the sample. No patient had received any treatment before thyroid surgery. The sample consisted of blood. These receptors came from a female donor with papillary thyroid cancer or a benign thyroid nodule (not recorded which). Some clones in this sample may be carry-over from other donors' samples.

This clone was recorded many times. The chain links TRBV30 to TRBJ2-5; D assignment may be TRBD1 or TRBD2 (8 bases each). Germline CDR1 is GTSNPN and CDR2 is SVGIG (reference sequence). This CDR3 has 13 amino acids. Trimming removed 3 bases from V and 7 bases from J, with 15 bases in between. The DNA for the CDR3 is TGTGCCTGGAGCGCGGGAGGACAGGGGACCCAGTACTTC. It encodes CAWSAGGQGTQYF.

There are many counts of this clone. The DNA for the CDR3 is TGTGCCAGCAGCGTAGATGACAGGGGTTACGAGCAGTACTTC. Translated: CASSVDDRGYEQYF. The J gene is TRBJ2-7, the V gene TRBV9; 8 bases are a match to TRBD1. The CDR3 sequence is 14 residues long. The germline V gene has CDR1 SGDLS and CDR2 YYNGEE. Trimming removed 0 bases from V and 4 bases from J; junction bases left unmatched: 3.

The chain carries TRBV11-2 and TRBJ2-7; 7 bases map to TRBD1. CDR3 length: 14 amino acids. Germline V gene data show CDR1 as SGHAT and CDR2 as FQNNGV. V shed 4 bases and J 6 bases; nucleotides not matched to a gene: 9. CDR3 amino acids: CASSYHVDRAEQYF. CDR3 nucleotide sequence: TGTGCCAGCAGCTACCACGTCGACAGGGCCGAGCAGTACTTC. Variable domain in full (rest from reference TRBV11-2 and TRBJ2-7): EAGVAQSPRYKIIEKRQSVAFWCNPISGHATLYWYQQILGQGPKLLIQFQNNGVVDDSQLPKDRFSAERLKGVDSTLKIQPAKLEDSAVYLCASSYHVDRAEQYFGPGTRLTVT.

Ten or more counts support this clone. The chain uses TRBV19 and TRBJ1-1, with 7 bases matching TRBD1. The J segment lost 7 bases and the V segment lost 6 bases, leaving 8 bases of the junction unmatched. CDR3 length: 13 amino acids. CDR1 is LNHDA, CDR2 SQIVND, per germline (reference sequence). CDR3 sequence reads: CASRNRGEGEAFF. In DNA, the CDR3 is TGTGCCAGTAGGAACAGGGGCGAGGGTGAAGCTTTCTTT.

This clone was recorded at least ten times. V is TRBV6-2 or TRBV6-3 and J is TRBJ2-1, with a possible D match to TRBD1 (5 bases). From germline, CDR1 is MNHEY and CDR2 SVGEGT. CDR3 length: 15 residues. The germline V and J ends were trimmed by 1 base and 0 bases, with 7 bases remaining between them. The CDR3 sequence is CASSYYQGSYNEQFF. CDR3 DNA sequence: TGTGCCAGCAGTTACTATCAGGGCTCCTACAATGAGCAGTTCTTC.

This clone showed up many times. The rearrangement joins TRBV19 to TRBJ1-5; maybe TRBD1 (6 bases). V lost 6 bases and J 1 base, leaving 13 bases between the germline ends. This CDR3 spans 15 amino acids. Germline V gene lookup returns CDR1 LNHDA and CDR2 SQIVND (reference sequence). The DNA of the CDR3 is TGTGCCAGTAGAAGACAGGTCCGAAGCAATCAGCCCCAGCATTTT. Its translation is CASRRQVRSNQPQHF.

This clone was counted only a few times. A read error may account for a junction end that differs from germline. V usage is TRBV6-2 or TRBV6-3 and J usage is TRBJ2-1, with D uncertain. This CDR3 is built from 13 residues. The germline V gene encodes CDR1 MNHEY and CDR2 SVGEGT. CDR3 sequence: CASSWYSYNEQLF. The CDR3 nucleotides read TGTGCCAGCAGTTGGTACTCCTACAATGAGCAGCTCTTC.

In its sample, this clone was seen many times. This chain uses TRBV7-9 with TRBJ2-5; no firm D call. Germline V gene sequence: CDR1 SEHNR, CDR2 FQNEAQ (reference sequence). The V gene lost 1 base and the J gene lost 0 bases, with 9 bases spanning the gap. The CDR3 loop spans 15 amino acids. DNA for the CDR3: TGTGCCAGCAGCTTAGTATTGGCAGACCAAGAGACCCAGTACTTC. Encoded protein: CASSLVLADQETQYF.

The sample holds many counts of this clone. The V gene is TRBV5-1, the J gene TRBJ1-2; D not certain. The CDR3 runs to 13 residues. CDR1 and CDR2 from the germline V gene are SGHRS and YFSETQ. V was cut by 4 bases and J by 3 bases, with 10 bases left in between. The CDR3 reads CASSTAVHYGYTF. The CDR3 DNA follows: TGCGCCAGCAGCACGGCCGTTCACTATGGCTACACCTTC.

This clone occurred many times. The chain has TRBV2 and TRBJ1-6, with D unresolved. The CDR3 is made up of 15 amino acids. The germline V and J ends were trimmed by 0 bases and 4 bases, with 7 bases remaining between them. Germline V gives CDR1 SNHLY, CDR2 FYNNEI. The CDR3 reads CASSEAQTYNSPLHF. CDR3 coding DNA: TGTGCCAGCAGTGAAGCGCAGACATATAATTCACCCCTCCACTTT.

To note about this clone: Mismatch with germline at one junction end may stem from a read error. The rearrangement links TRBV6-6 to TRBJ2-1; 14 bases map to TRBD2. From germline, CDR1 is MNHNY and CDR2 SVGAGI (reference sequence). The CDR3 sequence is 17 residues long. The CDR3 DNA reads as TGTGCCAGCAGTTACCAGGGACTAGCGGGAGAGTGCGGTGAGCAGTTCTTT. The encoded protein is CASSYQGLAGECGEQFF.

This clone was observed many times. CDR3 DNA: TGTGCCAGCAGTCGGGACAGTTTCGGTGGCTACACCTTC. It codes for CASSRDSFGGYTF. The chain combines TRBV2 with TRBJ1-2, with TRBD1 identical over 7 bases. Germline lookup yields CDR1 SNHLY and CDR2 FYNNEI. V gave up 5 bases and J gave up 7 bases; unmatched junction bases: 7. The CDR3 totals 13 residues.

This clone was seen many times. The V gene is TRBV6-2 or TRBV6-3, the J gene TRBJ1-5; 8 bases align to TRBD1. Trimming cost V 6 bases and J 4 bases; bases outside gene matches: 8. CDR1 and CDR2 (germline): MNHEY, SVGEGT. This CDR3 has 15 amino acids. CDR3: CASRLTGGFNQPQHF. The CDR3 region has the DNA TGTGCCAGCAGACTTACAGGGGGTTTTAATCAGCCCCAGCATTTT.

The sample holds many counts of this clone. The DNA for the CDR3 is TGTGCCAGCAGTCCCGGGACAGGGGAGGGCAATGAGCAGTTCTTC. It is translated as CASSPGTGEGNEQFF. The gene calls are TRBV12-3 or TRBV12-4 and TRBJ2-1; 10 bases are shared with TRBD1. The CDR3 runs 15 residues. V lost 5 bases and J lost 6; bases outside the gene matches: 7.

This clone was recorded at least ten times. The V call is TRBV24-1, the J call TRBJ2-1; 9 positions match TRBD1. Germline CDR1 and CDR2: KGHDR and SFDVKD. CDR3 length: 16 residues. The V segment lost 4 bases and the J segment 6 bases; nucleotides outside the gene matches: 9. The CDR3: CATSERDRVASNEQFF. In DNA, the CDR3 is TGTGCCACCAGTGAGAGGGACAGGGTAGCTAGCAATGAGCAGTTCTTC.

The chain links TRBV20-1 to TRBJ1-4; D is perhaps TRBD1 (5 bases). Germline CDR1 reads DFQATT; CDR2 reads SNEGSKA (reference sequence). The length of the CDR3 is 20 residues. Trimming shortened V by 3 bases and J by 2 bases, and 28 bases separated the two germline ends. CDR3 DNA sequence: TGCAGTGCTAGGTTGGTCTCGGGGTGGGGCGCGCGGGATACTAATGAAAAACTGTTTTTT. Protein sequence: CSARLVSGWGARDTNEKLFF.

By share, this clone counts as medium-sized. V gene TRBV10-3 combines with J gene TRBJ1-2; 9 nucleotides align to TRBD1. This CDR3 has 15 residues. V was pared by 3 bases and J by 8 bases, with 10 bases of the junction left unmatched. The V gene's germline CDR1 is ENHRY and CDR2 SYGVKD. This CDR3 reads CAISDPDRGFIGYTF. CDR3 bases: TGTGCCATCAGTGACCCGGACAGGGGTTTTATCGGCTACACCTTC.

Notes on this clone: The junction differs from germline at one of its ends, possibly a read error. The chain employs TRBV11-3 and TRBJ2-2; unclear D gene. Germline CDR1 is SGHNT and CDR2 is YENEEA. CDR3 length equals 13 residues. CDR3 amino acids: CASSLWNTGELFF. The CDR3 bases are TGTGCCAGTAGCTTATGGAACACCGGGGAGCTGTTTTTT.